This T cell receptor (beta chain) was profiled in a study of PD-1 blockade in classical Hodgkin lymphoma. Time point defined: cycle 4 day 1 (C4D1), after 5 to 7 weeks of nivolumab. Relapse was seen in all patients after autologous stem cell transplantation, and brentuximab vedotin exposure was variable. Thawed PBMCs yielded CD4+ T cells through magnetic negative selection. Clones were sequenced by immunoSEQ multiplex PCR, and TCRdb holds only the in-frame ones, with some missing. The sample has fewer than 14,000 clones, roughly 72% seen once. Germline V CDR1 and CDR2: MNHEY, SVGAGI. Trimming removed 6 bases from V and 9 bases from J, with 12 bases in between. The CDR3 totals 13 residues.

V gene TRBV6-5 combines with J gene TRBJ1-6, with D possibly being TRBD1 (6 bases). The starting material was CD4+ T cells from blood, obtained before the fourth cycle of nivolumab. The clonotype comes from a human donor with classical Hodgkin lymphoma. The CDR3 here is CASRQGGGSPLHF. The CDR3 nucleotides read TGTGCCAGCAGACAGGGTGGTGGTTCACCCCTCCACTTT.